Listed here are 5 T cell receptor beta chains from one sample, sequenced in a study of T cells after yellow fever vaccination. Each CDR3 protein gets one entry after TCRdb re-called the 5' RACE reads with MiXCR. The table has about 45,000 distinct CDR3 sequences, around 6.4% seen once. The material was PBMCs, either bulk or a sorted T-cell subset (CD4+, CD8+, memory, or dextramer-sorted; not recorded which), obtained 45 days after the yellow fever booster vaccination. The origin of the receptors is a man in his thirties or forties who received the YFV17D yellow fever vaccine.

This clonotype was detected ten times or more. Written as DNA, the CDR3 is TGCAGTGCTAGCATTGCCGGGGGAAACCGGGGGACCCAGTACTTC. Translating gives CSASIAGGNRGTQYF. The rearrangement links TRBV20-1 to TRBJ2-5; perhaps TRBD2 as D (6 bases). Germline-derived CDR1 and CDR2 are DFQATT and SNEGSKA (reference sequence). There are 15 residues in the CDR3. V lost 3 bases, J lost 7 bases, and 21 bases lay in between.

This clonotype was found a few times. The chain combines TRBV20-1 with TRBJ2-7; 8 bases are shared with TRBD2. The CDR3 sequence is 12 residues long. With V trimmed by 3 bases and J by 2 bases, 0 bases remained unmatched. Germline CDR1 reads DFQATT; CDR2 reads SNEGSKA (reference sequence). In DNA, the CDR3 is TGCAGTGCTAGCGGGAGGGCCTACGAGCAGTACTTC. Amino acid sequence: CSASGRAYEQYF.

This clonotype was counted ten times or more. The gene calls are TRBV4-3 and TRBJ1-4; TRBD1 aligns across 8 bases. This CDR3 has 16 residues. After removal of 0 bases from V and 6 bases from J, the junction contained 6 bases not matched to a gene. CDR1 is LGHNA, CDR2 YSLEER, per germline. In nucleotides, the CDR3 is TGCGCCAGCAGCCAAGAACCTCCAGGGGGCCATGAAAAACTGTTTTTT. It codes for CASSQEPPGGHEKLFF.

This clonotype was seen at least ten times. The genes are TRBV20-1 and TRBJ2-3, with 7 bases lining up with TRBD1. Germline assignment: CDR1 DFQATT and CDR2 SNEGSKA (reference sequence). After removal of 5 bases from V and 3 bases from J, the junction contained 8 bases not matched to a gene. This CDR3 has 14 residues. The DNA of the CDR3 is TGCAGTGCTCCGACAGGGTCTTGGACAGATACGCAGTATTTT. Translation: CSAPTGSWTDTQYF.

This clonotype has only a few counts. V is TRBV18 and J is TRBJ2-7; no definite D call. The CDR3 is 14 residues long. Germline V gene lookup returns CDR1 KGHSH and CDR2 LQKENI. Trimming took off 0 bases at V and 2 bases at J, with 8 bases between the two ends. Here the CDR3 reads CASSPPEPTYEQYF. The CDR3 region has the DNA TGTGCCAGCTCACCACCAGAACCTACCTACGAGCAGTACTTC.